Each of the 12 T cell receptor beta chains below was sequenced from the same sample in a study of T cell responses to AZD1222 COVID-19 vaccine. Produced via immunoSEQ multiplex PCR; TCRdb's table is partial and in-frame only. The sample holds some 280,000 clones, approximately 94% seen once. The sample here was peripheral blood, taken 28 days after the second AZD1222 dose. Receptor source: an adult who received the AZD1222 COVID-19 vaccine.

The chain links TRBV5-1 to TRBJ2-1, with no clear D. The CDR3 is 12 residues long. The germline V gene encodes CDR1 SGHRS and CDR2 YFSETQ. Trimming pared 4 bases from V and 9 bases from J, leaving 11 bases between. The CDR3 DNA follows: TGCGCCAGCAGCCTCGGACCTGTTGAGCAGTTCTTC. Protein product: CASSLGPVEQFF.

The chain carries TRBV29-1 and TRBJ1-1, with unresolved D. The ends were cut back, 3 bases at V and 4 bases at J, with 12 bases in the middle. The CDR3 loop spans 13 amino acids. Looked up from germline, CDR1 is SQVTM and CDR2 is ANQGSEA. The CDR3 sequence: CSVDHGVGTEAFF. Here the CDR3 DNA reads TGCAGCGTTGATCATGGGGTGGGCACTGAAGCTTTCTTT.

V is TRBV7-3 and J is TRBJ2-1; D perhaps matches TRBD2 (6 bases). The V end lost 3 bases, the J end lost 7 bases, and 13 bases lay between the germline ends. The CDR3 runs to 14 residues. Per germline, CDR1 SGHTA and CDR2 FQGTGA. This CDR3 is CASSFGGATNEQFF. CDR3 in DNA: TGTGCCAGCAGCTTCGGGGGAGCGACTAATGAGCAGTTCTTC. Combining the CDR3 with reference TRBV7-3 and TRBJ2-1 gives the whole variable domain GAGVSQTPSNKVTEKGKYVELRCDPISGHTALYWYRQSLGQGPEFLIYFQGTGAADDSGLPNDRFFAVRPEGSVSTLKIQRTERGDSAVYLCASSFGGATNEQFFGPGTRLTVL.

The gene calls are TRBV29-1 and TRBJ2-5, with D maybe TRBD1 (6 bases). The CDR3 runs to 13 residues. With 6 bases removed from V and 2 bases from J, the gap between germline ends came to 13 bases. The V gene's germline CDR1 is SQVTM and CDR2 ANQGSEA. The CDR3 loop reads CSVGEGEQETQYF. DNA of the CDR3: TGCAGCGTGGGAGAGGGGGAACAAGAGACCCAGTACTTC.

The V gene is TRBV28, the J gene TRBJ1-2; D may be TRBD1 (6 bases). The CDR3 extends over 15 amino acids. V gave up 2 bases and J gave up 2 bases, with 12 bases separating them. CDR1 and CDR2 (germline): MDHEN, SYDVKM. CDR3 sequence: CASSLTGGPNYGYTF. Written as DNA, the CDR3 is TGTGCCAGCAGTTTAACCGGGGGGCCAAACTATGGCTACACCTTC.

The chain employs TRBV2 and TRBJ2-1; tentative D call: TRBD1 (7 bases). In germline, CDR1 is SNHLY, CDR2 FYNNEI. Trimming stripped 11 bases from V and 5 bases from J, with 19 bases between. The CDR3 spans 14 residues. In nucleotides, the CDR3 is TGTGCCTCCTCCTCAGGGGGGTACCACAATGAGCAGTTCTTC. Amino acids: CASSSGGYHNEQFF. Full variable domain (missing parts from reference TRBV2 and TRBJ2-1): EPEVTQTPSHQVTQMGQEVILRCVPISNHLYFYWYRQILGQKVEFLVSFYNNEISEKSEIFDDQFSVERPDGSNFTLKIRSTKLEDSAMYFCASSSGGYHNEQFFGPGTRLTVL.

The CDR3 DNA sequence: TGTGCCAGCAGTTACGATGGGACAGGGTACTACGAGCAGTACTTC. Translation: CASSYDGTGYYEQYF. This sequence joins TRBV6-2 or TRBV6-3 and TRBJ2-7; 9 bases match TRBD1. Germline CDR1 and CDR2: MNHEY and SVGEGT. The ends lost 2 bases at V and 3 bases at J; junction bases unmatched: 5. The CDR3 has 15 residues.

V is TRBV2 and J is TRBJ1-5, with D possibly matching TRBD1 (5 bases). The CDR3 is 13 amino acids. Germline V gives CDR1 SNHLY, CDR2 FYNNEI. V shed 6 bases and J shed 6 bases, with 12 bases lying between them. CDR3 sequence: CASRGGTSQPQHF. The CDR3 DNA reads as TGTGCCAGCAGAGGAGGGACGAGTCAGCCCCAGCATTTT.

CDR3: CASSLITLVSNQPQHF. CDR3 DNA sequence: TGTGCCAGCAGTTTAATAACACTCGTTAGCAATCAGCCCCAGCATTTT. V usage is TRBV28 and J usage is TRBJ1-5; D unresolved. V lost 2 bases to trimming and J lost 0 bases, with 11 bases between them. The CDR3 sequence is 16 residues long. Germline V gives CDR1 MDHEN, CDR2 SYDVKM.

V and J are TRBV9 and TRBJ1-1; D is unclear. Trimming removed 3 bases from V and 3 bases from J, with 9 bases in between. The CDR3 is 13 amino acids. Looked up from germline, CDR1 is SGDLS and CDR2 is YYNGEE. The CDR3 sequence: CASSAHGDTEAFF. CDR3 coding DNA: TGTGCCAGCAGCGCGCACGGGGACACTGAAGCTTTCTTT.

This clone was counted once. The chain has TRBV6-4 and TRBJ2-5; 7 nucleotides align to TRBD1. Losses at the gene ends were 6 bases for V and 4 bases for J; bases not matched to a gene: 8. This CDR3 has 14 residues. Germline CDR1 reads MRHNA; CDR2 reads SNTAGT. The CDR3 DNA reads TGTGCCAGCAGCACAGGGGATGGACTAGAGACCCAGTACTTC. Translating gives CASSTGDGLETQYF.

V gene TRBV28 combines with J gene TRBJ2-7; D unresolved. There are 15 residues in the CDR3. Germline V lookup: CDR1 MDHEN, CDR2 SYDVKM. V was cut by 6 bases and J by 5 bases, with 20 bases left in between. The CDR3 protein is CASRPHLQESHEQYF. The CDR3 DNA reads TGTGCCAGCAGACCTCACCTGCAGGAGTCCCACGAGCAGTACTTC.